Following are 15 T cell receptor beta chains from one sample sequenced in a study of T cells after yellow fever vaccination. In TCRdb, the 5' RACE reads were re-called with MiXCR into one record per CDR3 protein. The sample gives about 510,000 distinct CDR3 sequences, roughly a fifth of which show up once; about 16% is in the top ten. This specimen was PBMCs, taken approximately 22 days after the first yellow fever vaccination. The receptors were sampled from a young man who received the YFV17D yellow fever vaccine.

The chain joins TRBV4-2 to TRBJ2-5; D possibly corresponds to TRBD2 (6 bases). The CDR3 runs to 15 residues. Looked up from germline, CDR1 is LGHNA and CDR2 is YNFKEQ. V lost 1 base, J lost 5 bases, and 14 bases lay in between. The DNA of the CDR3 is TGTGCCAGCAGCCAAGGGGTCGGGGGACGTGAGACCCAGTACTTC. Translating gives CASSQGVGGRETQYF.

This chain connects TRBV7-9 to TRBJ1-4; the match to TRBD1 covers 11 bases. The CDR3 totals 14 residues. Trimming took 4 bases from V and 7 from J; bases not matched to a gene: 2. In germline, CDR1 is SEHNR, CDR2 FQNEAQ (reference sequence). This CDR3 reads CASSWTGGGEKLFF. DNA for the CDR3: TGTGCCAGCAGCTGGACAGGGGGCGGTGAAAAACTGTTTTTT.

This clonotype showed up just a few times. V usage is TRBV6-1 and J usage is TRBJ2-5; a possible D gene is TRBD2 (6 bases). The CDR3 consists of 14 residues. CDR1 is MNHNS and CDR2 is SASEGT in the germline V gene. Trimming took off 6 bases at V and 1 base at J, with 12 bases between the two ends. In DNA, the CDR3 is TGTGCCAGCAGCTGGACTATCCCCCAAGAGACCCAGTACTTC. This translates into CASSWTIPQETQYF.

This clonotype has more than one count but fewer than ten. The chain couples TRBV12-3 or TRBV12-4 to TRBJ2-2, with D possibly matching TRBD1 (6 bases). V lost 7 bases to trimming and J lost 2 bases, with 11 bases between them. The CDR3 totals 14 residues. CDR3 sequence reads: CASKGDLNTGELFF. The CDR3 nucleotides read TGTGCCAGCAAGGGGGACCTTAACACCGGGGAGCTGTTTTTT.

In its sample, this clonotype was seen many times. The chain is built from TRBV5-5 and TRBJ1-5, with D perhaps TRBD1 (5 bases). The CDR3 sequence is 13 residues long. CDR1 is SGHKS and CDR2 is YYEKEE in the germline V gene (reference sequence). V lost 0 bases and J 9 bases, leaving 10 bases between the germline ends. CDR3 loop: CASSLAMGTPQHF. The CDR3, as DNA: TGTGCCAGCAGCTTGGCCATGGGGACGCCCCAGCATTTT. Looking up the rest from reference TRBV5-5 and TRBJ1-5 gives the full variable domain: DAGVTQSPTHLIKTRGQQVTLRCSPISGHKSVSWYQQVLGQGPQFIFQYYEKEERGRGNFPDRFSARQFPNYSSELNVNALLLGDSALYLCASSLAMGTPQHFGDGTRLSIL.

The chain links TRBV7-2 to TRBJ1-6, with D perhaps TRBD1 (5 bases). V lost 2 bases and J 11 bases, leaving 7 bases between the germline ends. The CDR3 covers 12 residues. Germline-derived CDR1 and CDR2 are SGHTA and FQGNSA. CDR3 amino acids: CASSLRGAPLHF. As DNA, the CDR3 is TGTGCCAGCAGCTTAAGGGGTGCACCCCTCCACTTT.

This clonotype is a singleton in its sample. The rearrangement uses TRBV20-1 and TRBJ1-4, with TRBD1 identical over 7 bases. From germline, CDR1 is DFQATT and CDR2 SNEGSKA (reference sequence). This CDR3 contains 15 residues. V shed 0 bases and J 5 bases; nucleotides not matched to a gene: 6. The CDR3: CSARDPGTDNEKLFF. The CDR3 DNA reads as TGCAGTGCTAGAGATCCCGGGACAGACAATGAAAAACTGTTTTTT.

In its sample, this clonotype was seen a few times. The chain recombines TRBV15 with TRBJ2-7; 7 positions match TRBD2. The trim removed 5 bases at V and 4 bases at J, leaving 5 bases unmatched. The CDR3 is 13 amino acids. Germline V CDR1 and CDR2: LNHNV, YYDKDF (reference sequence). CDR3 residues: CATSLHGRYEQYV. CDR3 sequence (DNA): TGTGCCACCAGCCTTCACGGGAGGTACGAGCAGTACGTC.

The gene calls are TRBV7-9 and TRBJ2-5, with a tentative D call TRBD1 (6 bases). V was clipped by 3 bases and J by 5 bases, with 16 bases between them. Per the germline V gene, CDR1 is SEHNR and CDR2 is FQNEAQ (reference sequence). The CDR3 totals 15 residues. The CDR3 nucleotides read TGTGCCAGCAGCTTGGCTACAGGGCCCCGGGAGACCCAGTACTTC. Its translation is CASSLATGPRETQYF.

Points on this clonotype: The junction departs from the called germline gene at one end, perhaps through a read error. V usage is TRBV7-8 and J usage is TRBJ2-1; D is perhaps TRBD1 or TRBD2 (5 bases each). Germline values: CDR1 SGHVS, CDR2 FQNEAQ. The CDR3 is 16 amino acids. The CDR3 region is CASRFWDLPGVNEQFF. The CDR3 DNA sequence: TGTGCCAGCCGCTTCTGGGACCTGCCCGGGGTCAATGAGCAGTTCTTC.

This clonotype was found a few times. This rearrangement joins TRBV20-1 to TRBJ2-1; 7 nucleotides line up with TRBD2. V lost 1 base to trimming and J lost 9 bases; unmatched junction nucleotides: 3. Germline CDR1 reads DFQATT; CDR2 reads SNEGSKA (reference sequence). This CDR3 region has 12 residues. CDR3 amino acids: CSARASGGEQFF. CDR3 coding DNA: TGCAGTGCTAGAGCGTCGGGGGGTGAGCAGTTCTTC.

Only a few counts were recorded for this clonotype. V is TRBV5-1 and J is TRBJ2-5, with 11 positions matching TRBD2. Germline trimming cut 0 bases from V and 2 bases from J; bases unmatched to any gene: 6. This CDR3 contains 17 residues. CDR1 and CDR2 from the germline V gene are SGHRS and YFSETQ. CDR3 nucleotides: TGCGCCAGCAGCTTGGCCCCTAGCGGGAGGTTTCAAGAGACCCAGTACTTC. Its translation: CASSLAPSGRFQETQYF.

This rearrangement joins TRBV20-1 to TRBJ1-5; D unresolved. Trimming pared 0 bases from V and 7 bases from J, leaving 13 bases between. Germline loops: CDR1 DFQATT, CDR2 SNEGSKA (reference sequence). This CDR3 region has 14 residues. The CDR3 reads CSARDPEEWQPQHF. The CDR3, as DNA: TGCAGTGCTAGAGACCCGGAGGAGTGGCAGCCCCAGCATTTT.

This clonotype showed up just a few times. CDR3 sequence: CASSLGIGWEQYF. CDR3 in DNA: TGTGCCAGCAGTTTAGGGATTGGGTGGGAGCAGTACTTC. The chain has TRBV27 and TRBJ2-7; D is uncertain. Germline V gives CDR1 MNHEY, CDR2 SMNVEV (reference sequence). This CDR3 is 13 amino acids long. V lost 2 bases and J 7 bases, leaving 12 bases between the germline ends.

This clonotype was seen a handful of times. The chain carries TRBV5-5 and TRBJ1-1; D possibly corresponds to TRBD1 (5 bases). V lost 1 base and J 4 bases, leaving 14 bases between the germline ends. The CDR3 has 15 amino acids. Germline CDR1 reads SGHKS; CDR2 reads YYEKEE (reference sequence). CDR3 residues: CASSLNAGLSTEAFF. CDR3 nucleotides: TGTGCCAGCAGCTTGAACGCAGGGCTGTCCACTGAAGCTTTCTTT.